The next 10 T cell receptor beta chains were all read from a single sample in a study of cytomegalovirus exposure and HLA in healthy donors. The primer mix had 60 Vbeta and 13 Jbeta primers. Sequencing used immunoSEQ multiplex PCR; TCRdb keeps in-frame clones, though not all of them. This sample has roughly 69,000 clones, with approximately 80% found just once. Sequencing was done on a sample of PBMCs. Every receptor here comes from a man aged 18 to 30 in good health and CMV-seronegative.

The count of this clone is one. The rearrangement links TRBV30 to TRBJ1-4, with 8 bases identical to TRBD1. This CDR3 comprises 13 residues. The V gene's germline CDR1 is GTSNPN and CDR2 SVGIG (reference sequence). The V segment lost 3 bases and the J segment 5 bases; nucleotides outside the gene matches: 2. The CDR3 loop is CAWSGQGNEKLFF. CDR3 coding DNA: TGTGCCTGGAGCGGACAGGGCAATGAAAAACTGTTTTTT.

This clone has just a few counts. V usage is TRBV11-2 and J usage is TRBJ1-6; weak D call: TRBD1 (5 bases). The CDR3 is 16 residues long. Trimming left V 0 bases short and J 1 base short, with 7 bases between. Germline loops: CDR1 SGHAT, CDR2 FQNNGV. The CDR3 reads CASSLEGVSYNSPLHF. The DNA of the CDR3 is TGTGCCAGCAGCTTAGAAGGGGTTTCCTATAATTCACCCCTCCACTTT. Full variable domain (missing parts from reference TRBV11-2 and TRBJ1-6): EAGVAQSPRYKIIEKRQSVAFWCNPISGHATLYWYQQILGQGPKLLIQFQNNGVVDDSQLPKDRFSAERLKGVDSTLKIQPAKLEDSAVYLCASSLEGVSYNSPLHFGNGTRLTVT.

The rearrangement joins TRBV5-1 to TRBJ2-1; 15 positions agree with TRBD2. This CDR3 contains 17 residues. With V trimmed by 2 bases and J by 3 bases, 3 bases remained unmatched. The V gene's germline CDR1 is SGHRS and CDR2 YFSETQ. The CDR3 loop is CASSLGLAGGLYNEQFF. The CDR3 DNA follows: TGCGCCAGCAGCTTAGGACTAGCGGGGGGGCTCTACAATGAGCAGTTCTTC.

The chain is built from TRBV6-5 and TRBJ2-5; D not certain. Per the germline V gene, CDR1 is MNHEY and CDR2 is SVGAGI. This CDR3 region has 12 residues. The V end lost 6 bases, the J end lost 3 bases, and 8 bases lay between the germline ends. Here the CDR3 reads CASSPREETQYF. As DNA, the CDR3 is TGTGCCAGCAGCCCCCGGGAAGAGACCCAGTACTTC.

CDR3 coding DNA: TGTGCCAGCAGTGAAGCGCTTCCGGCCTCGGGTTACGAGCAGTACGTC. Protein: CASSEALPASGYEQYV. The chain couples TRBV6-1 to TRBJ2-7; the D is unclear. With 0 bases removed from V and 4 bases from J, the gap between germline ends came to 16 bases. Germline V lookup: CDR1 MNHNS, CDR2 SASEGT. There are 16 residues in the CDR3.

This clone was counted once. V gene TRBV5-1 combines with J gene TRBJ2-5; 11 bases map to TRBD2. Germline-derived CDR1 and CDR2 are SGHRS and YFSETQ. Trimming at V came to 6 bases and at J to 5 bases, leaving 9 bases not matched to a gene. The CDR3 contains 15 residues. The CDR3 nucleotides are TGCGCCAGCACCCTGACCCTAGCGGGGGGTGAGACCCAGTACTTC. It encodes CASTLTLAGGETQYF.

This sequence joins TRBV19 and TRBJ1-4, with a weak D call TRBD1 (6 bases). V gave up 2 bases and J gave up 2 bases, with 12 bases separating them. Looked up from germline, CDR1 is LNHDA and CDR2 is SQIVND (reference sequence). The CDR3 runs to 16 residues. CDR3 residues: CASSIRGGPTNEKLFF. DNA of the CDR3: TGTGCCAGTAGTATAAGGGGGGGGCCGACTAATGAAAAACTGTTTTTT.

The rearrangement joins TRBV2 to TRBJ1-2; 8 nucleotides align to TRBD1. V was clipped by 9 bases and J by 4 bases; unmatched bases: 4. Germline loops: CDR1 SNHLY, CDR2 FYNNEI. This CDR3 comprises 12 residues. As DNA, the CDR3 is TGTGCCAGTGAAACAGGGGGCTATGGCTACACCTTC. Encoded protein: CASETGGYGYTF.

CDR3 protein: CAWRHRSYEQYF. The CDR3 DNA follows: TGTGCCTGGAGGCACAGATCCTACGAGCAGTACTTC. The J gene is TRBJ2-7, the V gene TRBV30; no reliable D call. This CDR3 contains 12 residues. Germline loops: CDR1 GTSNPN, CDR2 SVGIG (reference sequence). With 3 bases removed from V and 1 base from J, the gap between germline ends came to 7 bases.

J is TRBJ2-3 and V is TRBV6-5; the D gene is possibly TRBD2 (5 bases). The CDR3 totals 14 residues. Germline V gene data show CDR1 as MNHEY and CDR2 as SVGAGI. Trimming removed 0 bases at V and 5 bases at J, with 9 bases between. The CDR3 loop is CASSYSRLRDTQYF. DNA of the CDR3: TGTGCCAGCAGTTACTCGAGACTAAGAGATACGCAGTATTTT.